This T cell receptor beta chain was captured by sequencing in a study of blood T cell repertoires in COVID-19. The overall study: T cells, B-cell-depleted T cells, or PBMCs provided the cDNA or gDNA that served as material.

The protocol was immunoSEQ multiplex PCR, while the TCRdb copy is restricted to in-frame clones and leaves out a portion. The table shows about 89,000 clones, with 78% occurring only once. The specimen sequenced was peripheral blood. The sequence derives from a man between 65 and 85 years old with COVID-19, enrolled during active disease.

The CDR3 is CASTTGRNQPQHF. The CDR3, as DNA: TGTGCCAGCACAACAGGGCGGAATCAGCCCCAGCATTTT. The chain couples TRBV2 to TRBJ1-5; perhaps TRBD1 as D (6 bases). Trimming removed 7 bases from V and 4 bases from J, with 11 bases in between. The CDR3 runs to 13 residues. In germline, CDR1 is SNHLY, CDR2 FYNNEI.